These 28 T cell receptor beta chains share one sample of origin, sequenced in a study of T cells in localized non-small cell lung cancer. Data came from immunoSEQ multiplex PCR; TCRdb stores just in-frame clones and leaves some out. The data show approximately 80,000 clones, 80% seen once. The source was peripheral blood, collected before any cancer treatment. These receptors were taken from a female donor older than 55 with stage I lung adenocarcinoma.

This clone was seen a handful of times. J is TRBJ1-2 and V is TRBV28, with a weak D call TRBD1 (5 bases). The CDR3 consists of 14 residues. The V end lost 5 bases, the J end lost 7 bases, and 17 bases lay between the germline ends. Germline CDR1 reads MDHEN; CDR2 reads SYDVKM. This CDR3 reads CASSPGGGTFGYTF. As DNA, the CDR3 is TGTGCCAGCAGTCCCGGGGGGGGGACCTTTGGCTACACCTTC.

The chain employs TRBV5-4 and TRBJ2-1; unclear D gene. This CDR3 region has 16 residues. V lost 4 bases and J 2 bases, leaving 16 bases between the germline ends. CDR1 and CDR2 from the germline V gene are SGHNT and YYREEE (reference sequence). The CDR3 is CASSNTRTGPYNEQFF. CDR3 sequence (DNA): TGTGCCAGCAGCAATACTCGGACGGGCCCCTACAATGAGCAGTTCTTC.

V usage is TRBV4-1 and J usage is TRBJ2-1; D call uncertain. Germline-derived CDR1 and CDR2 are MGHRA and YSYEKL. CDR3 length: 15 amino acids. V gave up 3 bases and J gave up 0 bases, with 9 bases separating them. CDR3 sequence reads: CASSHVFSSYNEQFF. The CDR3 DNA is TGCGCCAGCAGCCACGTCTTTTCCTCCTACAATGAGCAGTTCTTC.

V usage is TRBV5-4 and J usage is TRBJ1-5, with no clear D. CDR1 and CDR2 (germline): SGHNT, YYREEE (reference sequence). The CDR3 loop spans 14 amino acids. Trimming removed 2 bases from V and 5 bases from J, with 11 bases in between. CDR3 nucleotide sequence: TGTGCCAGCAGCTTAGAGGGAGCGGATCAGCCCCAGCATTTT. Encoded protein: CASSLEGADQPQHF.

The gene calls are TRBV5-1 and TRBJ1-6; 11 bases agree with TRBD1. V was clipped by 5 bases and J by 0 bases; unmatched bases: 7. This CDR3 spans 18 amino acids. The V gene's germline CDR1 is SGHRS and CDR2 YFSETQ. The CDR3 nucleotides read TGCGCCAGCAGACCGGACAGGGGGCCGAACTCCTATAATTCACCCCTCCACTTT. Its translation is CASRPDRGPNSYNSPLHF.

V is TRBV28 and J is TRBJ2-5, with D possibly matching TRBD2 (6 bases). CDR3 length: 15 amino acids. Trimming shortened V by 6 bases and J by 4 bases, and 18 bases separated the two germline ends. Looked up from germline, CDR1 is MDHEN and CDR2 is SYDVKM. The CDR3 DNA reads TGTGCCAGCAGGGCGGGGAAGGGGTGGGGAGAGACCCAGTACTTC. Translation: CASRAGKGWGETQYF.

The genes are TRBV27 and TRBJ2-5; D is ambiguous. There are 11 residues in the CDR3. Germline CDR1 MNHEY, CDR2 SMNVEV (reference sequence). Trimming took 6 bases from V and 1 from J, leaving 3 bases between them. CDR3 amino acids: CASRIQETQYF. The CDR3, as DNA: TGTGCCAGCAGGATCCAAGAGACCCAGTACTTC.

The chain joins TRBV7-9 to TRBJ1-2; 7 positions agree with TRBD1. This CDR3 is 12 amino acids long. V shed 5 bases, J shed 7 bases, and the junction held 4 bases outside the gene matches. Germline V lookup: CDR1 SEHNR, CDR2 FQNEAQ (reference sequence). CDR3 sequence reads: CASSHGQVGYTF. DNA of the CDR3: TGTGCCAGCAGCCATGGACAGGTTGGCTACACCTTC.

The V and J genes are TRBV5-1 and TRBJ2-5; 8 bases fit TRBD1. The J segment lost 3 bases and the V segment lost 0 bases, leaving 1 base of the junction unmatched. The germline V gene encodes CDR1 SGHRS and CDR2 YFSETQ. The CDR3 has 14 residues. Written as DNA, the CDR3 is TGCGCCAGCAGCTTGGCGACAGGGGAAGAGACCCAGTACTTC. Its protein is CASSLATGEETQYF. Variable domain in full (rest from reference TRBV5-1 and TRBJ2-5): KAGVTQTPRYLIKTRGQQVTLSCSPISGHRSVSWYQQTPGQGLQFLFEYFSETQRNKGNFPGRFSGRQFSNSRSEMNVSTLELGDSALYLCASSLATGEETQYFGPGTRLLVL.

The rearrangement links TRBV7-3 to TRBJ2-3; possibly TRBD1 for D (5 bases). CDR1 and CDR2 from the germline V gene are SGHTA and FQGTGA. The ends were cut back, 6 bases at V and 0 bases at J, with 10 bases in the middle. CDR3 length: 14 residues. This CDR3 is CASSLDISTDTQYF. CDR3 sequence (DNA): TGTGCCAGCAGTCTGGACATAAGCACAGATACGCAGTATTTT.

CDR3 loop: CASKEVWSDQPQHF. CDR3 DNA sequence: TGTGCCAGCAAGGAGGTGTGGTCAGATCAGCCCCAGCATTTT. This chain links TRBV7-2 with TRBJ1-5; D gene unclear. The V end lost 7 bases, the J end lost 5 bases, and 15 bases lay between the germline ends. Germline lookup yields CDR1 SGHTA and CDR2 FQGNSA. This CDR3 is built from 14 residues. The full variable domain, completed using reference TRBV7-2 and TRBJ1-5, is GAGVSQSPSNKVTEKGKDVELRCDPISGHTALYWYRQSLGQGLEFLIYFQGNSAPDKSGLPSDRFSAERTGGSVSTLTIQRTQQEDSAVYLCASKEVWSDQPQHFGDGTRLSIL.

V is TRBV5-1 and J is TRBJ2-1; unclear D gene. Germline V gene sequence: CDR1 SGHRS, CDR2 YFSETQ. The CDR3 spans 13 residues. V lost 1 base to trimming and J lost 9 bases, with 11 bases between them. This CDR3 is CASSLLGLGEQFF. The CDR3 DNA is TGCGCCAGCAGCTTGTTGGGATTAGGTGAGCAGTTCTTC.

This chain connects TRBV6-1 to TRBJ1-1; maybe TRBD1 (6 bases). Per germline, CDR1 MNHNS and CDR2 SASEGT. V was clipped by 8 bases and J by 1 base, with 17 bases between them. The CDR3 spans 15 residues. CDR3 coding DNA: TGTGCCAGCCTGTTAGAACAGGGATGGAACACTGAAGCTTTCTTT. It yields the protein CASLLEQGWNTEAFF.

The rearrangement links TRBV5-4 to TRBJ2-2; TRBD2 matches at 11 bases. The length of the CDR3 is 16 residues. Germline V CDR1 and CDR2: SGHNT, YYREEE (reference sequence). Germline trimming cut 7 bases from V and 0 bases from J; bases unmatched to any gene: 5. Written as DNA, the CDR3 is TGTGCCAGCGGCGATAGCGGGAGGGCGAACACCGGGGAGCTGTTTTTT. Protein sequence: CASGDSGRANTGELFF. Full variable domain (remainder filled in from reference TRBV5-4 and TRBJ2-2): ETGVTQSPTHLIKTRGQQVTLRCSSQSGHNTVSWYQQALGQGPQFIFQYYREEENGRGNFPPRFSGLQFPNYSSELNVNALELDDSALYLCASGDSGRANTGELFFGEGSRLTVL.

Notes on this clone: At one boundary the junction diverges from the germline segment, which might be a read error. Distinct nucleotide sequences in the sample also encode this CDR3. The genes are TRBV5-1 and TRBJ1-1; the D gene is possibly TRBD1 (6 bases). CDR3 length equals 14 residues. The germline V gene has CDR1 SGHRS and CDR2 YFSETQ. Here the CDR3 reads CASSTGQSNTEAFF. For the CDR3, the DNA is TGCGCCAGCAGCACTGGACAGTCGAACACTGAGGCTTTCTTT.

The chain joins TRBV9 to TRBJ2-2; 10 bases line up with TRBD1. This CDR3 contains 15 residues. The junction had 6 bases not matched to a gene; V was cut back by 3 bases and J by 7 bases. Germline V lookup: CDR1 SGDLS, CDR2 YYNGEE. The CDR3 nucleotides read TGTGCCAGCAGCGCCGGGACAGGGGCGGACGGGGAGCTGTTTTTT. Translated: CASSAGTGADGELFF.

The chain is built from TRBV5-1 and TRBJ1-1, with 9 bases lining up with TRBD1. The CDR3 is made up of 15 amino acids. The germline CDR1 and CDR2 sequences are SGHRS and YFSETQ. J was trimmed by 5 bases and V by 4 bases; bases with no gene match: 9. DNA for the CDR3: TGCGCCAGCAGCCCGGGGGGACAGGGAGGGACTGAAGCTTTCTTT. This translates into CASSPGGQGGTEAFF.

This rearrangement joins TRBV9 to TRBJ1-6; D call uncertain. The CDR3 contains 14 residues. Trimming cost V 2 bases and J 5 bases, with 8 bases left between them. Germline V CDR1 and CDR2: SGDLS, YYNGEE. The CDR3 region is CASSVGLDNSPLHF. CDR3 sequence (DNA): TGTGCCAGCAGCGTCGGACTGGATAATTCACCCCTCCACTTT.

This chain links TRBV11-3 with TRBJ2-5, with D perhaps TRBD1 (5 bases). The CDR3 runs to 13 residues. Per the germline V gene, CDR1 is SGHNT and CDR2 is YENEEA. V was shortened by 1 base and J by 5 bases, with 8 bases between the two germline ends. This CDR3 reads CASSLGSGETQYF. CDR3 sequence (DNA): TGTGCCAGCAGCTTAGGCTCAGGGGAGACCCAGTACTTC.

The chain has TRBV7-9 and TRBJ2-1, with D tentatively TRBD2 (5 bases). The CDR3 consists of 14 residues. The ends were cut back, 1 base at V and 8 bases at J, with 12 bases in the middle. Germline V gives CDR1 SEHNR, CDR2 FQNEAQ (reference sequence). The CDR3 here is CASSLEASSHEQFF. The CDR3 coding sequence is TGTGCCAGCAGCTTAGAGGCTAGCTCCCATGAGCAGTTCTTC.

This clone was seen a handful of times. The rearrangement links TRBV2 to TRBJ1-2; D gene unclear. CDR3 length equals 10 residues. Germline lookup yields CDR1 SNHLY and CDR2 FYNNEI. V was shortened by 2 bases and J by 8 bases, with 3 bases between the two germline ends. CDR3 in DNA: TGTGCCAGCAGTGAACGGGGCTACACCTTC. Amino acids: CASSERGYTF. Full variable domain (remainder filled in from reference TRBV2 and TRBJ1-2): EPEVTQTPSHQVTQMGQEVILRCVPISNHLYFYWYRQILGQKVEFLVSFYNNEISEKSEIFDDQFSVERPDGSNFTLKIRSTKLEDSAMYFCASSERGYTFGSGTRLTVV.

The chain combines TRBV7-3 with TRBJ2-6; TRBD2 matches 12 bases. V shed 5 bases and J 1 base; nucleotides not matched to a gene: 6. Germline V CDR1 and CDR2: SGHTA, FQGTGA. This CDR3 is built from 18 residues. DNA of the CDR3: TGTGCCAGCAGCCCAACTAGCGGGAGGATTTCTGGGGCCAACGTCCTGACTTTC. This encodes CASSPTSGRISGANVLTF.

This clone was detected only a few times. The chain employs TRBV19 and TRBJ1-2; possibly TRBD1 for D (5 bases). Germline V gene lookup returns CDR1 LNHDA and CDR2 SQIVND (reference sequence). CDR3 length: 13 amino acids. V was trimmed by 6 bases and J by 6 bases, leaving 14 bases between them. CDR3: CASRVGVGDGYTF. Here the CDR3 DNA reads TGTGCCAGTAGAGTCGGGGTAGGGGATGGCTACACCTTC.

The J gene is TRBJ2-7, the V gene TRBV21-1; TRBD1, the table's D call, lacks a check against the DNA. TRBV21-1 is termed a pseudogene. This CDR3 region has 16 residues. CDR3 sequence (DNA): TGTGCCAGCAGCAAAGTGGTAAAGGGGCCGATCTACGAGCAGTACTTC. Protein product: CASSKVVKGPIYEQYF.

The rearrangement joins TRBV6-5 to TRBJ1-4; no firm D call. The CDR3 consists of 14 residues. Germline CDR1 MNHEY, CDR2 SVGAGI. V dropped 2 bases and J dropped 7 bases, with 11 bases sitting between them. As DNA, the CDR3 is TGTGCCAGCAGTTACGGGTCCGTGCGTGAAAAACTGTTTTTT. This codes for CASSYGSVREKLFF.

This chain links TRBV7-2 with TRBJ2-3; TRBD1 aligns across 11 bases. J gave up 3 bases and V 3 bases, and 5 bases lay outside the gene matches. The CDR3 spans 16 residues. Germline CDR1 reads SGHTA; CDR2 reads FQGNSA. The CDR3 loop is CASSFAGTGGTDTQYF. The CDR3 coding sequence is TGTGCCAGCAGCTTTGCCGGGACAGGGGGTACAGATACGCAGTATTTT.

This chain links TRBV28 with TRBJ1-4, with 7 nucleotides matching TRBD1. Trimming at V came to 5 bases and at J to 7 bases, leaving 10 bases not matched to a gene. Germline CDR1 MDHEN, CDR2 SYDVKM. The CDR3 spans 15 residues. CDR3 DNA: TGTGCCAGCAGTCGCTCAGGGGGACGGGCTGAAAAACTGTTTTTT. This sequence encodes CASSRSGGRAEKLFF.

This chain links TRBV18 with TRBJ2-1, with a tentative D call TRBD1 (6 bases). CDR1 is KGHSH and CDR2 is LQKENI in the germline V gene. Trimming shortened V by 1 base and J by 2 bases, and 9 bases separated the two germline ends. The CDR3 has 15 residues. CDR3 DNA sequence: TGTGCCAGCTCACCACGGGGGCAGGCCTACAATGAGCAGTTCTTC. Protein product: CASSPRGQAYNEQFF.